This T cell receptor beta chain was found in a study of beta chain features in type 1 diabetes. Reverse transcribing all isolated RNA meant expressed TCRB transcripts were sequenced. The method was immunoSEQ multiplex PCR; TCRdb's version includes in-frame clones alone and lacks a portion of them. The data show some 220,000 clones, with roughly 11% seen just once and approximately 1.3% held by the top ten. This CDR3 has 14 residues. In germline, CDR1 is SNHLY, CDR2 FYNNEI. Sorting based on CD45RO/CCR7/CD25/CD127/CD95/CD27 separated CD4+ naive, central memory, regulatory and stem cell-like memory cells. This clone has more than one count but fewer than ten. Its cognate antigen is unknown. A junction end diverges from the germline sequence, so it may reflect a read error. Whole-study results and caveats: Among all four CD4+ subsets, Type 1 diabetes patients had TCRB CDR3s that were moderately but significantly shorter.

Sample: central memory CD4+ T cells from blood. The gene calls are TRBV2 and TRBJ2-5; D may be TRBD2 (5 bases). The receptor comes from a man younger than 30 in good health. CDR3 nucleotides: TGTGCCAGCAACGGCCGGGATTGGCAAGGGACCCAGTACTTC. The encoded protein is CASNGRDWQGTQYF.